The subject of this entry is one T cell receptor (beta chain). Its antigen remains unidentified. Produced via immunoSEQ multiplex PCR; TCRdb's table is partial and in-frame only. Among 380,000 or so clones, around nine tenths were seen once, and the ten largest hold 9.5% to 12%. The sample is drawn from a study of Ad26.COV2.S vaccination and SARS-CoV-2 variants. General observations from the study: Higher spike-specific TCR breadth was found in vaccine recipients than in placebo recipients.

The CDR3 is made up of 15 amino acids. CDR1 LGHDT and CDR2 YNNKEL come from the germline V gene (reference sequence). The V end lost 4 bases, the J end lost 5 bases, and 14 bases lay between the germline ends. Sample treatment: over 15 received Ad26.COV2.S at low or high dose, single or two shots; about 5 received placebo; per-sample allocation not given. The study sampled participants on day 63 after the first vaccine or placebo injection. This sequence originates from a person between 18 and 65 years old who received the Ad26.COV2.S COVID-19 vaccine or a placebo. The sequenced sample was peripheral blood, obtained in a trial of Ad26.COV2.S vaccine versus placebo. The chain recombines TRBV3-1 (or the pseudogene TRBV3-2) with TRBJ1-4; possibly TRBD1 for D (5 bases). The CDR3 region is CASSPQGMGNEKLFF. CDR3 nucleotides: TGTGCCAGCAGCCCGCAGGGAATGGGGAATGAAAAACTGTTTTTT.